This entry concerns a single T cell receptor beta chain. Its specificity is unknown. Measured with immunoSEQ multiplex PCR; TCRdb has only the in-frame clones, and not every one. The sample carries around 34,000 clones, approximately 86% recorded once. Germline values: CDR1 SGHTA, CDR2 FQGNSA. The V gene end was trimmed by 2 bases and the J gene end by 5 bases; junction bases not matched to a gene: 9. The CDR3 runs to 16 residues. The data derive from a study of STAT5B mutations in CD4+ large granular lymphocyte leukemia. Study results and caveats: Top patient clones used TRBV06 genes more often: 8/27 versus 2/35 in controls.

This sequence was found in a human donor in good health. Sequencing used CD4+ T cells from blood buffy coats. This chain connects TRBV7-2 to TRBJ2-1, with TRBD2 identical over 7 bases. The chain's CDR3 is CASSLQSSGFHNEQFF. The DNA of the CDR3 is TGTGCCAGCAGCTTACAAAGTAGCGGGTTCCACAATGAGCAGTTCTTC.